This T cell receptor beta chain was recovered during a study of blood T cell repertoires in COVID-19. Germline V lookup: CDR1 LNHNV, CDR2 YYDKDF (reference sequence). V gave up 0 bases and J gave up 8 bases; unmatched junction bases: 9. There are 17 residues in the CDR3. This clone was detected a few times. Original handling: Reference gene primer amplification gave estimated nucleated cell counts. Profiled with immunoSEQ multiplex PCR; TCRdb holds only in-frame clones, not every one. V and J calls and clone size are those listed in that table; D and trimming were worked out from the DNA. The sample contains roughly 220,000 clones, roughly 84% of which appear only once. Two consecutive negative NP/OP PCR tests, clearance, or resolved symptoms defined Cohort 3 recovery.

Material: PBMCs or T cells enriched from blood (not recorded which). This receptor was identified in a woman aged 35 to 49 who had recovered from COVID-19. The V and J genes are TRBV15 and TRBJ1-6, with 8 bases that match TRBD1. The CDR3 is CATSRDLDTTGDSPLHF. CDR3 nucleotide sequence: TGTGCCACCAGCAGAGATCTGGACACGACAGGGGATTCACCCCTCCACTTT.